These 8 T cell receptor beta chains were all obtained from the same sample, sequenced in a study of blood T cell repertoires in COVID-19. Sequencing was performed with immunoSEQ multiplex PCR; in TCRdb, only in-frame clones are kept and a portion is missing. The sample includes about 150,000 clones, roughly 90% of them seen just once. Sequencing was performed on peripheral blood. The receptors were sampled from a man aged 18-30 years with COVID-19, enrolled during active disease.

This chain links TRBV9 with TRBJ1-2; the D gene is possibly TRBD1 (6 bases). Between the trimmed V and J ends, which lost 7 bases and 5 bases, there was a span of 18 bases. The CDR3 runs to 14 residues. CDR1 is SGDLS, CDR2 YYNGEE, per germline. CDR3 sequence: CASGEQGMGYGYTF. In DNA, the CDR3 is TGTGCCAGCGGAGAACAGGGAATGGGATATGGCTACACCTTC.

V gene TRBV12-3 or TRBV12-4 combines with J gene TRBJ2-5; no reliable D call. The CDR3 loop spans 13 amino acids. Trimming left V 6 bases short and J 2 bases short, with 10 bases between. The CDR3 coding sequence is TGTGCCAGCAGCCCACAGAATCAAGAGACCCAGTACTTC. Translated: CASSPQNQETQYF.

This sequence joins TRBV9 and TRBJ2-7; the D gene is possibly TRBD2 (5 bases). Looked up from germline, CDR1 is SGDLS and CDR2 is YYNGEE. CDR3 length equals 14 residues. V lost 4 bases, J lost 2 bases, and 13 bases lay in between. The CDR3 loop reads CASSPPDGTYEQYF. DNA of the CDR3: TGTGCCAGCAGCCCTCCCGACGGGACCTACGAGCAGTACTTC. The full variable domain, its missing parts supplied by reference TRBV9 and TRBJ2-7, is DSGVTQTPKHLITATGQRVTLRCSPRSGDLSVYWYQQSLDQGLQFLIQYYNGEERAKGNILERFSAQQFPDLHSELNLSSLELGDSALYFCASSPPDGTYEQYFGPGTRLTVT.

The V call is TRBV9, the J call TRBJ1-2; 7 bases fit TRBD1. Germline loops: CDR1 SGDLS, CDR2 YYNGEE. This CDR3 is 15 amino acids long. The V gene end was trimmed by 3 bases and the J gene end by 8 bases; junction bases not matched to a gene: 13. Here the CDR3 reads CASSGQTGRGVGYTF. In nucleotides, the CDR3 is TGTGCCAGCAGCGGCCAGACAGGGCGGGGTGTGGGCTACACCTTC.

The chain couples TRBV5-4 to TRBJ1-2, with 7 bases that match TRBD1. Germline V gene data show CDR1 as SGHNT and CDR2 as YYREEE (reference sequence). Trimming at V came to 0 bases and at J to 4 bases, leaving 6 bases not matched to a gene. This CDR3 is 15 amino acids long. CDR3 DNA: TGTGCCAGCAGCTTGGGAGGGGGCTTGGTCTATGGCTACACCTTC. Residues: CASSLGGGLVYGYTF.

The V call is TRBV5-6, the J call TRBJ2-7; D call uncertain. Germline assignment: CDR1 SGHDT and CDR2 YYEEEE. V lost 1 base and J lost 3, with 11 bases in between. The CDR3 length is 14 residues. This CDR3 is CASSLTRGDYEQYF. In DNA, the CDR3 is TGTGCCAGCAGCTTGACCAGAGGTGACTACGAGCAGTACTTC.

The V call is TRBV5-4, the J call TRBJ2-4, with D perhaps matching TRBD1 (6 bases). This CDR3 has 13 amino acids. Germline V lookup: CDR1 SGHNT, CDR2 YYREEE (reference sequence). Between the trimmed V and J ends, which lost 0 bases and 8 bases, there was a span of 9 bases. CDR3 protein: CASSLDRDHIQYF. Here the CDR3 DNA reads TGTGCCAGCAGCTTGGACAGGGATCACATTCAGTACTTC.

The chain links TRBV5-4 to TRBJ2-7; 10 bases align to TRBD2. Germline lookup yields CDR1 SGHNT and CDR2 YYREEE (reference sequence). This CDR3 has 15 amino acids. J lost 6 bases, V lost 2 bases, and 8 bases had no gene match. In nucleotides, the CDR3 is TGTGCCAGCAGCTTAGGGCTAGCGGGAGACATCGAGCAGTACTTC. Its protein product is CASSLGLAGDIEQYF.